These T cell receptor beta chains were read from a single sample in a study of beta chain features in type 1 diabetes. The protocol was immunoSEQ multiplex PCR, while the TCRdb copy is restricted to in-frame clones and leaves out a portion. The table has about 200,000 clones, approximately 10% seen once. The specimen sequenced was central memory CD4+ T cells from blood. These receptors were collected from a man between 18 and 35 years old in good health. Both conserved end residues are part of each CDR3. D genes are given only for firm matches. Only part of the rows carry a size: once, few, many, or a class if the clone is expanded.

D	size	V	J	DNA	CDR3
TRBD2	.	TRBV4-2	TRBJ2-1	TGTGCCAGCAGCCAAGATGGGACTAGCGGGAGCCCTAAGCAGTTCTTC	CASSQDGTSGSPKQFF
TRBD2	few	TRBV30	TRBJ2-1	TGTGCCTGGAGTGGGGGACTAGCGGGAGCAACCTCCTACAATGAGCAGTTCTTC	CAWSGGLAGATSYNEQFF
.	.	TRBV25-1	TRBJ1-1	TGTGCCAGCTCCCAACAGCTGAACACTGAAGCTTTCTTT	CASSQQLNTEAFF
TRBD1	.	TRBV7-8	TRBJ2-7	TGTGCCAGCAGCGAAGGGGACAGGGAGTACGAGCAGTACTTC	CASSEGDREYEQYF
.	few	TRBV21-1	TRBJ2-7	TGTGCCAGCAGCAAAGGAAGAGGGCAGTACTTC	CASSKGRGQYF
TRBD2	few	TRBV25-1	TRBJ2-1	TGTGCCACCGCCTCTAGCGGGAGGGCCACTAATGAGCAGTTCTTC	CATASSGRATNEQFF
TRBD2	.	TRBV10-1	TRBJ2-1	TGCGCCAGCAGTGGGATTAGCGGGAGCGGCCGTAATGAGCAGTTCTTC	CASSGISGSGRNEQFF
TRBD2	.	TRBV29-1	TRBJ2-3	TGCAGCGGGACACAGCTAGCGGGGGGAATAAATACGCAGTATTTT	CSGTQLAGGINTQYF
.	.	TRBV4-3	TRBJ2-2	TGCGCCAGCAGCCAAGATTGGGACGGCGGTTTCGGGGAGCTGTTTTTT	CASSQDWDGGFGELFF
TRBD2	.	TRBV18	TRBJ2-7	TGTGCCAGCTCACTTAGCGGGTACGAGCAGTACTTC	CASSLSGYEQYF
.	few	TRBV5-6	TRBJ2-5	TGTGCCAGCAGCCACTGGGGATACCAAGAGACCCAGTACTTC	CASSHWGYQETQYF
.	few	TRBV29-1	TRBJ1-2	TGCAGCGTTGAAGGCTTCGAGGTTGGCCTTGGCTACACCTTC	CSVEGFEVGLGYTF
TRBD1	.	TRBV5-6	TRBJ1-2	TGTGCCAGCAGCCCGGGACAGTATGGCTACACCTTC	CASSPGQYGYTF
TRBD2	.	TRBV30	TRBJ2-7	TGTGCCTGGAAGACAATAATCGCGGGAGGGCCGGTGGGGTGCGAGCAGTACTTC	CAWKTIIAGGPVGCEQYF
.	few	TRBV7-9	TRBJ1-2	TGTGCCAGCAGCTTCACCGGGTACTATGGCTACACCTTC	CASSFTGYYGYTF
TRBD1	few	TRBV10-1	TRBJ2-5	TGCGCCAGCAGTGAGACCGGGACAGCGCTAAAAGAGACCCAGTACTTC	CASSETGTALKETQYF
TRBD1	few	TRBV25-1	TRBJ2-3	TGTGCCAGCGCCCAGGGCCGGGACAGGGACAGAGTTACGCAGTATTTT	CASAQGRDRDRVTQYF
.	.	TRBV30	TRBJ2-7	TGTGCCTGGATGGACACCTACGAGCAGTACTTC	CAWMDTYEQYF
TRBD2	.	TRBV7-2	TRBJ2-1	TGTGCCAGCAGCCTCATGGCGGGAGGGGGTGACAATGAGCAGTTCTTC	CASSLMAGGGDNEQFF
TRBD2	.	TRBV13	TRBJ2-7	TGTGCCAGCAGCTCCACCATACTAGCGGGAGGGGTCTACGAGCAGTACTTC	CASSSTILAGGVYEQYF
TRBD1	many	TRBV9	TRBJ2-1	TGTGCCAGGACGTACAGGGGCCCCTACAATGAGCAGTTCTTC	CARTYRGPYNEQFF
.	many	TRBV11-3	TRBJ2-1	TGTGCCAGCAGCACGGGACGGTACAATGAGCAGTTCTTC	CASSTGRYNEQFF
.	.	TRBV5-1	TRBJ2-1	TGCGCCAGCAGCTTGGGCAATGAGCAGTTCTTC	CASSLGNEQFF
.	few	TRBV13	TRBJ1-4	TGTGCCAGCAGCTCCAGAGGAGCAGGGAGCGAAAAACTGTTTTTT	CASSSRGAGSEKLFF
.	few	TRBV21-1	TRBJ1-4	TGTGCCAGCAGCAAGGGGACAGTTGAAAAACTGTTTTTT	CASSKGTVEKLFF
TRBD2	.	TRBV7-8	TRBJ2-1	TGTGCCAGCAGCATTACTAGCGGGAGCTCCTACAATGAGCAGTTCTTC	CASSITSGSSYNEQFF
TRBD2	few	TRBV27	TRBJ2-1	TGTGCCAGCAGTCACGGGACTAGCGATAACAATGAGCAGTTCTTC	CASSHGTSDNNEQFF